A single sample gave rise to the 10 T cell receptor beta chains below, sequenced in a study of blood T cell repertoires in COVID-19. The repertoire was sequenced with immunoSEQ multiplex PCR; TCRdb's copy has only in-frame clones and lacks some. The sample has about 240,000 clones; approximately 85% are singletons. Sequencing was done on a sample of peripheral blood. These receptors were taken from a man aged 45-60 years with acute or convalescent COVID-19.

The chain combines TRBV6-5 with TRBJ1-1, with D hard to call. This CDR3 spans 14 amino acids. Per the germline V gene, CDR1 is MNHEY and CDR2 is SVGAGI. The V and J ends lost 2 bases and 0 bases respectively, with 7 bases between them. The CDR3 protein is CASSYQRLNTEAFF. The CDR3 DNA sequence: TGTGCCAGCAGTTACCAGCGGTTGAACACTGAAGCTTTCTTT.

V and J are TRBV27 and TRBJ1-5; D remains ambiguous. CDR1 is MNHEY and CDR2 is SMNVEV in the germline V gene (reference sequence). The CDR3 covers 14 residues. Between the trimmed V and J ends, which lost 6 bases and 0 bases, there was a span of 9 bases. The CDR3 protein is CASSSVNSNQPQHF. In DNA, the CDR3 is TGTGCCAGCAGCTCCGTTAATAGCAATCAGCCCCAGCATTTT.

This rearrangement joins TRBV6-2 or TRBV6-3 to TRBJ2-1; D is uncertain. Germline CDR1 is MNHEY and CDR2 is SVGEGT. V lost 7 bases to trimming and J lost 3 bases, with 13 bases between them. This CDR3 comprises 14 residues. The CDR3 nucleotides read TGTGCCAGCAATTATTTGGGCAGCTACAATGAGCAGTTCTTC. Protein sequence: CASNYLGSYNEQFF.

V usage is TRBV15 and J usage is TRBJ2-2; tentative D call: TRBD1 (6 bases). This CDR3 comprises 15 residues. The germline V and J ends were trimmed by 1 base and 1 base, with 7 bases remaining between them. The germline V gene has CDR1 LNHNV and CDR2 YYDKDF (reference sequence). The CDR3 nucleotides are TGTGCCACCAGCAGAGGAGGGGGGAACACCGGGGAGCTGTTTTTT. Its translation: CATSRGGGNTGELFF.

This chain connects TRBV6-1 to TRBJ1-5, with D unclear. Germline V lookup: CDR1 MNHNS, CDR2 SASEGT. V shed 3 bases and J shed 1 base, with 10 bases lying between them. This CDR3 spans 15 amino acids. The CDR3 reads CASSDPPGSNQPQHF. The CDR3 nucleotides read TGTGCCAGCAGTGACCCTCCGGGGAGCAATCAGCCCCAGCATTTT.

This clone has a handful of counts. J is TRBJ2-7 and V is TRBV18, with D possibly matching TRBD2 (6 bases). The V end was cut by 3 bases, the J end by 6 bases, with 15 bases between. This CDR3 region has 14 residues. CDR1 and CDR2 (germline): KGHSH, LQKENI. The CDR3 region is CASSPALLGGEQYF. The CDR3 nucleotides are TGTGCCAGCTCACCCGCGCTCCTGGGAGGCGAGCAGTACTTC.

V gene TRBV11-3 combines with J gene TRBJ2-3; D not certain. The CDR3 covers 15 residues. Germline V gene lookup returns CDR1 SGHNT and CDR2 YENEEA. Trimming left V 8 bases short and J 0 bases short, with 15 bases between. The CDR3 here is CASQSPVASTDTQYF. The CDR3 DNA reads as TGTGCCAGCCAAAGCCCGGTAGCTAGCACAGATACGCAGTATTTT.

This chain connects TRBV3-1 (or the pseudogene TRBV3-2) to TRBJ2-7, with 10 bases that match TRBD1. V trimming: 3 bases; J trimming: 2 bases; junction bases outside the gene matches: 4. CDR3 length: 15 residues. Per the germline V gene, CDR1 is LGHDT and CDR2 is YNNKEL (reference sequence). In DNA form, the CDR3 reads TGTGCCAGCAGCCAGACCGGACAGGGGGCCTACGAGCAGTACTTC. Translating gives CASSQTGQGAYEQYF.

The chain has TRBV28 and TRBJ1-5; D is uncertain. CDR1 and CDR2 from the germline V gene are MDHEN and SYDVKM. This CDR3 has 15 residues. Trimming removed 2 bases at V and 4 bases at J, with 12 bases between. The CDR3 spells CASSLPGRANQPQHF. As DNA, the CDR3 is TGTGCCAGCAGTTTACCGGGAAGGGCTAATCAGCCCCAGCATTTT.

The chain combines TRBV20-1 with TRBJ2-7; D might be TRBD1 (5 bases). The V gene's germline CDR1 is DFQATT and CDR2 SNEGSKA (reference sequence). The CDR3 runs to 11 residues. Deletions cut 7 bases from V and 4 bases from J, with 11 bases between. In DNA, the CDR3 is TGCAGTGTGATAAAGGGGTACGAGCAGTACTTC. It specifies CSVIKGYEQYF.